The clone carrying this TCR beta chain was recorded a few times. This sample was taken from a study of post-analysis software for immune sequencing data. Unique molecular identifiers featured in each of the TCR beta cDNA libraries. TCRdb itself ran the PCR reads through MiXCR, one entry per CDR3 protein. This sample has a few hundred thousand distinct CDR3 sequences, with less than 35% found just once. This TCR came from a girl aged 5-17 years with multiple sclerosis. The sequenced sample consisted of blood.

Here the CDR3 DNA reads TGTGCCAGCAGTTACTCGAGCAGGGTCGAGCAGTACTTC. Its translation is CASSYSSRVEQYF. This sequence joins TRBV6-2 or TRBV6-3 and TRBJ2-7; weak D call: TRBD1 (5 bases). CDR1 and CDR2 from the germline V gene are MNHEY and SVGEGT. V lost 0 bases, J lost 6 bases, and 9 bases lay in between. The CDR3 is 13 amino acids.